This TCR beta chain is from a study of blood T cell repertoires in COVID-19. Germline V gene sequence: CDR1 LNHDA, CDR2 SQIVND (reference sequence). V was clipped by 4 bases and J by 9 bases, with 16 bases between them. This CDR3 is 15 amino acids long. Participants came from roughly 25 US areas, aged about 18 to 95 years. Assignment of participants to cohorts was predicated upon participant-reported clinical history. Profiled with immunoSEQ multiplex PCR; TCRdb holds only in-frame clones, not every one. The profile shows hundreds of thousands of clones, 88% of them singletons. The sequence was collected from a woman in her forties or fifties who had recovered from COVID-19. The chain joins TRBV19 to TRBJ1-6; D is unresolved. Input material: PBMCs or T cells enriched from blood (not recorded which). The CDR3 sequence is CASSRQWANGSPLHF. DNA of the CDR3: TGTGCCAGTAGTAGACAATGGGCGAACGGTTCACCCCTCCACTTT. Drawing the rest from reference TRBV19 and TRBJ1-6, the complete variable domain is DGGITQSPKYLFRKEGQNVTLSCEQNLNHDAMYWYRQDPGQGLRLIYYSQIVNDFQKGDIAEGYSVSREKKESFPLTVTSAQKNPTAFYLCASSRQWANGSPLHFGNGTRLTVT.